The 7 T cell receptor beta chains below were found in one sample sequenced in a study of blood T cell repertoires in COVID-19. TCRdb's table, derived via immunoSEQ multiplex PCR, lists solely in-frame clones and lacks some. The sample records approximately 270,000 clones, roughly 85% being singletons. The sequenced sample consisted of peripheral blood. The receptors here all came from a woman aged 70-85 years with acute or convalescent COVID-19.

This clone was detected a few times. V usage is TRBV5-1 and J usage is TRBJ2-5, with 8 bases matching TRBD2. The CDR3 has 13 amino acids. Germline V gene lookup returns CDR1 SGHRS and CDR2 YFSETQ. Trimming at V came to 7 bases and at J to 5 bases, leaving 7 bases not matched to a gene. The DNA of the CDR3 is TGCGCCAGCGGGAGCGGGGGTTCGGAGACCCAGTACTTC. Protein sequence: CASGSGGSETQYF.

This sequence joins TRBV7-7 and TRBJ1-5; TRBD1 might be the D (6 bases). Per germline, CDR1 SSHAT and CDR2 FNYEAQ (reference sequence). Trimming pared 1 base from V and 0 bases from J, leaving 10 bases between. The CDR3 is made up of 16 amino acids. CDR3 region: CASSLGGGGSNQPQHF. The CDR3 DNA reads TGTGCCAGCAGCTTAGGAGGGGGGGGTAGCAATCAGCCCCAGCATTTT.

V and J are TRBV7-8 and TRBJ2-3; 13 bases align to TRBD2. Trimming cost V 5 bases and J 6 bases; bases outside gene matches: 8. This CDR3 contains 16 residues. Germline V lookup: CDR1 SGHVS, CDR2 FQNEAQ. In DNA, the CDR3 is TGTGCCAGCAGCGGAGGACTAGCGGGGGCCGGGGATACGCAGTATTTT. It codes for CASSGGLAGAGDTQYF.

The V call is TRBV5-1, the J call TRBJ2-1; 9 bases align to TRBD1. Trimming took 6 bases from V and 4 from J; bases not matched to a gene: 8. CDR1 is SGHRS, CDR2 YFSETQ, per germline. The CDR3 consists of 15 residues. CDR3 amino acids: CASILGTGQYNEQFF. The CDR3 DNA follows: TGCGCCAGCATCCTCGGGACAGGGCAATACAATGAGCAGTTCTTC.

The V gene is TRBV7-9, the J gene TRBJ2-2; 8 bases line up with TRBD1. This CDR3 has 16 residues. The germline gives CDR1 SEHNR, CDR2 FQNEAQ (reference sequence). With V trimmed by 5 bases and J by 3 bases, 8 bases remained unmatched. The CDR3 loop reads CASSHRDRPDTGELFF. The DNA for the CDR3 is TGTGCCAGCAGCCACCGGGACAGGCCTGACACCGGGGAGCTGTTTTTT.

This chain joins TRBV7-2 and TRBJ1-3; no firm D call. The CDR3 is made up of 16 amino acids. The V end was cut by 5 bases, the J end by 0 bases, with 14 bases between. CDR1 is SGHTA and CDR2 is FQGNSA in the germline V gene. CDR3 DNA sequence: TGTGCCAGCAGCCCGGGTCCATTAATCTCTGGAAACACCATATATTTT. This gives the protein CASSPGPLISGNTIYF.

Here the CDR3 DNA reads TGTGCCAGCAGGGGGTTCGCGGGGGCCGAAGCTTTCTTT. The encoded protein is CASRGFAGAEAFF. The gene calls are TRBV2 and TRBJ1-1; D perhaps matches TRBD1 (6 bases). The length of the CDR3 is 13 residues. The germline V and J ends were trimmed by 6 bases and 8 bases, with 16 bases remaining between them. Germline values: CDR1 SNHLY, CDR2 FYNNEI.